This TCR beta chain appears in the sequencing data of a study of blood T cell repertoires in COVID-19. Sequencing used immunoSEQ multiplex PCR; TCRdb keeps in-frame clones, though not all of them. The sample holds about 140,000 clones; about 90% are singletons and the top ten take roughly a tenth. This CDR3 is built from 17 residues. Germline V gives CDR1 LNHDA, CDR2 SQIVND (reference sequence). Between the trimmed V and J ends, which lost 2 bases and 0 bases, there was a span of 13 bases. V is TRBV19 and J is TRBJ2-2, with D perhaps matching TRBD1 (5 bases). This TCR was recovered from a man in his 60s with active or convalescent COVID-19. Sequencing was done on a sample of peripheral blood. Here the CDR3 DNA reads TGTGCCAGTAGTATAACCGCAGGACAAACGAACACCGGGGAGCTGTTTTTT. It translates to CASSITAGQTNTGELFF.